This TCR beta chain was profiled in a study of OX40 agonist ivuxolimab in advanced cancers. With respect to the entire study: Ivuxolimab, which targeted the costimulatory receptor OX40 (CD134), was an agonistic, fully human IgG2 monoclonal antibody. Of the roughly 54 dose-escalation patients, hepatocellular carcinoma was present in 19, melanoma in approximately 15, renal cell carcinoma in 9 and head and neck cancer in 9. The paper describes the monotherapy dose-escalation part (N of about 54 patients) of the phase I trial of ivuxolimab. In the dose-escalation cohort, 82.7% of patients were male, and the mean age was roughly 60 years, with a range of roughly 23 to 85. Three dose-escalation patients achieved partial responses, one with hepatocellular carcinoma and two with cutaneous melanoma. Peripheral TCRbeta sequencing was intended to test whether TCR sequence diversity was altered and clonal T-cell expansion was caused by ivuxolimab. Intravenous ivuxolimab was administered to patients every 2 weeks at six dose levels: 0.01, 0.1, 0.3, 1.5, 3 and 10 mg/kg. Patients were allowed to have had prior anti-PD-1, anti-PD-L1 or anti-CTLA-4 therapy, and approximately 41% of the dose-escalation patients had previously received checkpoint inhibitors.

Regarding this clone: The specificity of this receptor is unknown. No much larger clone exists at a distance of one base, and base qualities are not known.

After removal of 5 bases from V and 5 bases from J, the junction retains 10 bases not matched to a gene. CDR1 and CDR2, per the germline V gene, are MDHEN and SYDVKM. The CDR3 spans 15 residues, from the cysteine through the phenylalanine. Only the CDR3 part of the read is kept: 45 bases, read in frame from the first base. To sequence the TCRbeta CDR3 region, genomic DNA was isolated from the sorted cells. The immunoSEQ Assay was used for sequencing of TCRbeta CDR3 regions. TCRdb carries this immuneACCESS record with in-frame sequences only. Its versions omit some clonotypes, under half of them owing to an unresolved V gene in the studies checked, with the rest unexplained. The sample records more than 60,000 clones, around 94% of which are singletons. The ten top clones hold roughly 14% of the sample. Patients with autoimmune disease history or receiving systemic immunosuppression were excluded from the trial. Peripheral blood for TCR sequencing was collected from all dose cohorts at baseline, on cycle 4 day 1, and on cycle 7 day 1. The samples were drawn from a first-in-human, open-label, multicenter phase I dose-escalation trial of ivuxolimab. Adults with locally advanced or metastatic melanoma, renal cell carcinoma, hepatocellular carcinoma or head and neck squamous cell carcinoma were enrolled in the trial. Before TCR sequencing, CD4+ and CD8+ T cells were separately sorted from peripheral blood.

Here is what the overall study found, with its caveats: Antigen specificity was not determined for the clonally expanded peripheral T cells. Low levels of normalized T-cell clonal expansion were also seen in some patients who did not respond. Clonal expansion of both CD4+ and CD8+ blood T cells was observed from baseline to week 6 at doses 0.1 to 3.0 mg/kg. After ivuxolimab, CD8+ T cells had more expanded clones than CD4+ T cells on average. In the 0.1-3.0 mg/kg groups, partial responders had among the lowest normalized peripheral clonal expansion, particularly in CD8+ T cells.

This TCR was recovered from an adult with an advanced solid tumor such as melanoma, head and neck, liver or kidney cancer. Sequences were derived from CD4+ or CD8+ T cells sorted from blood, sampled in a trial of the OX40 agonist ivuxolimab. In this chain, TRBV28 is recombined with TRBJ1-1; TRBD1 aligns with 8 central bases. In nucleotide form, the sequence is TGTGCCAGCAGTCCCACAGGGGGGCCGGGGACTGAAGCTTTCTTT. The resulting protein is CASSPTGGPGTEAFF.